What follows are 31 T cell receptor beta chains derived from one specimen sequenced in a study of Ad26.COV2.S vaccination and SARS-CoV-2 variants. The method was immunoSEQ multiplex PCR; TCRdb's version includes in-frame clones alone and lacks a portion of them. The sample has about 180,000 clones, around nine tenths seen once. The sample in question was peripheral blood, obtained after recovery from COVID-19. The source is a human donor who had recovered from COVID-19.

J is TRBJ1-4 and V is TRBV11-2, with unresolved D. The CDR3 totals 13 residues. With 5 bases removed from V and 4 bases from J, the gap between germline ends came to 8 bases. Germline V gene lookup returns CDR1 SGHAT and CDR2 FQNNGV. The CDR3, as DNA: TGTGCCAGCAGCCTGGGATTTAATGAAAAACTGTTTTTT. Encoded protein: CASSLGFNEKLFF.

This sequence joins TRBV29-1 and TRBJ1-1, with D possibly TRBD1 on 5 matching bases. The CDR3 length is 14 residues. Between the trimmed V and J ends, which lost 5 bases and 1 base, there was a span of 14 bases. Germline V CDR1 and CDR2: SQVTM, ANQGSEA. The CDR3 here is CSVWGGKSNTEAFF. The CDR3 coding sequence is TGCAGCGTTTGGGGGGGGAAATCGAACACTGAAGCTTTCTTT.

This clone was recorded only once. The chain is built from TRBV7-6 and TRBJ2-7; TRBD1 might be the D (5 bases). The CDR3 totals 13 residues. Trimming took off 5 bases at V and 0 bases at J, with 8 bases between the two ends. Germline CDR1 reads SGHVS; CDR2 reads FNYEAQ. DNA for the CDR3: TGTGCCAGCAGCACAGGAAGCTCCTACGAGCAGTACTTC. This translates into CASSTGSSYEQYF.

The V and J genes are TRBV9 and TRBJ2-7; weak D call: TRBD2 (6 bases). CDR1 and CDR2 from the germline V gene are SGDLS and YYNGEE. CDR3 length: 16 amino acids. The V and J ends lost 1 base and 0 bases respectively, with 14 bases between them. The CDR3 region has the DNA TGTGCCAGCAGCGTAAGGATAGCGGCTAGCTCCTACGAGCAGTACTTC. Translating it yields CASSVRIAASSYEQYF.

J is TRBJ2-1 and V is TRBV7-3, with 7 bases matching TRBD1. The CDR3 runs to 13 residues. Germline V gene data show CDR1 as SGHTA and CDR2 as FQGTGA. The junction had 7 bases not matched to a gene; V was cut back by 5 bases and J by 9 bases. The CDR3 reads CASSPTGLSEQFF. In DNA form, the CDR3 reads TGTGCCAGCAGCCCGACAGGGCTATCTGAGCAGTTCTTC.

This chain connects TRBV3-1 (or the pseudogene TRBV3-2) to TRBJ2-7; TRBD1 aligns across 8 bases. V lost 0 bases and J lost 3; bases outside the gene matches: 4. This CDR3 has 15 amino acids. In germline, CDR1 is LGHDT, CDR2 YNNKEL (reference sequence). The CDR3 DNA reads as TGTGCCAGCAGCCAAGATGGACAGGGTGTCTACGAGCAGTACTTC. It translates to CASSQDGQGVYEQYF.

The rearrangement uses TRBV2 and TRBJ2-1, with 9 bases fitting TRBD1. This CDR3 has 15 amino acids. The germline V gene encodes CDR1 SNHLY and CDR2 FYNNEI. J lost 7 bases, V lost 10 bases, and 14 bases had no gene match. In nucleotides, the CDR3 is TGTGCCATCATGCCGGGACAGGGAATGAGGAATGAGCAGTTCTTC. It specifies CAIMPGQGMRNEQFF. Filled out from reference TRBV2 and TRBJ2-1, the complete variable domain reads EPEVTQTPSHQVTQMGQEVILRCVPISNHLYFYWYRQILGQKVEFLVSFYNNEISEKSEIFDDQFSVERPDGSNFTLKIRSTKLEDSAMYFCAIMPGQGMRNEQFFGPGTRLTVL.

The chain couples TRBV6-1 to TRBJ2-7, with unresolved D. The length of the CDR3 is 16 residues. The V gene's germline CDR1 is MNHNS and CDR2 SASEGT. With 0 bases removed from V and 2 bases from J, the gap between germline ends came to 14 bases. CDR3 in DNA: TGTGCCAGCAGTGAAGCCCGATGGGAACCAGCCTACGAGCAGTACTTC. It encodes CASSEARWEPAYEQYF.

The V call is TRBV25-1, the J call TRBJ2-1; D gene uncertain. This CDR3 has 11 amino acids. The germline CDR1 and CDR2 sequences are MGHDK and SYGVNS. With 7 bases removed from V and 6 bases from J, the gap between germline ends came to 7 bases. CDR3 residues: CASTRRNEQFF. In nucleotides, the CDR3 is TGTGCCAGCACTAGACGCAATGAGCAGTTCTTC.

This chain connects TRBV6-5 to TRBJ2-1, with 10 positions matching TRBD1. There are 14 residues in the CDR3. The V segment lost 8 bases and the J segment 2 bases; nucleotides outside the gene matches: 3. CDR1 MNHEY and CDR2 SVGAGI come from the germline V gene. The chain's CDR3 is CASQDRGTYNEQFF. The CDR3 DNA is TGTGCCAGCCAGGACAGGGGGACCTACAATGAGCAGTTCTTC.

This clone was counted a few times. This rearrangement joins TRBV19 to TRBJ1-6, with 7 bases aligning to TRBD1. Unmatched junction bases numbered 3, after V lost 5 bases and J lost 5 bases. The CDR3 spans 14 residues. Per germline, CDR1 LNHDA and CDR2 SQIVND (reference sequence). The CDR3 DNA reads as TGTGCCAGTAGTTCGGACAGGAATAATTCACCCCTCCACTTT. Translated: CASSSDRNNSPLHF.

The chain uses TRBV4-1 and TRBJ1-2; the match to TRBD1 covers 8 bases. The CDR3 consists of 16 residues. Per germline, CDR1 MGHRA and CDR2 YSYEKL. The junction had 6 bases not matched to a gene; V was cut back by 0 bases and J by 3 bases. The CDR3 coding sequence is TGCGCCAGCAGCCAAGATTCGCAGGGGGCGTACTATGGCTACACCTTC. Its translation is CASSQDSQGAYYGYTF.

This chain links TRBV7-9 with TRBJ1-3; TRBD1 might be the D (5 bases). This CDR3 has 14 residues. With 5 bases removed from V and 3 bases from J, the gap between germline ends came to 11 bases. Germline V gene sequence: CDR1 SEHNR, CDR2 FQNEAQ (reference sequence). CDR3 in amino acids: CASSPQGSGNTIYF. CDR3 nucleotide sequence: TGTGCCAGCAGCCCGCAGGGAAGTGGAAACACCATATATTTT. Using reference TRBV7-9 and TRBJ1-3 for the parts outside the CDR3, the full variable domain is DTGVSQNPRHKITKRGQNVTFRCDPISEHNRLYWYRQTLGQGPEFLTYFQNEAQLEKSRLLSDRFSAERPKGSFSTLEIQRTEQGDSAMYLCASSPQGSGNTIYFGEGSWLTVV.

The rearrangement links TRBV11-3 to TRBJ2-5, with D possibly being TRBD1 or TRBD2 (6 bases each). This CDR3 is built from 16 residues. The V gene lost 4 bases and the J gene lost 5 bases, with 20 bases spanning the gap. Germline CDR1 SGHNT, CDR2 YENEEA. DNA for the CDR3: TGTGCCAGCAGCTCCGCTGGGGGGACCCAGGGGGAGACCCAGTACTTC. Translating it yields CASSSAGGTQGETQYF.

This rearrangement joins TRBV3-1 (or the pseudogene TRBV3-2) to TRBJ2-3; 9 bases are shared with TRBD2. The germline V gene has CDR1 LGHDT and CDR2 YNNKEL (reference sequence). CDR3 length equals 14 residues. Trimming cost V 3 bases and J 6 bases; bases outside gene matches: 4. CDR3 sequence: CASSHLAGEDTQYF. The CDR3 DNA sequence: TGTGCCAGCAGCCACTTAGCGGGGGAGGATACGCAGTATTTT.

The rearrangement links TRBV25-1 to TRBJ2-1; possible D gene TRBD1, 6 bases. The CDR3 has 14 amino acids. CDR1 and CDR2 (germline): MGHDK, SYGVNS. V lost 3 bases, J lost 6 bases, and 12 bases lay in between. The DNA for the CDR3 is TGTGCCAGCAGTGAGTTGGGGGCGCCCAATGAGCAGTTCTTC. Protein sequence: CASSELGAPNEQFF.

CDR3 amino acids: CASSLTGTELYTIYF. CDR3 nucleotides: TGTGCCAGCAGCCTCACCGGGACAGAGTTATACACCATATATTTT. V usage is TRBV3-1 (or the pseudogene TRBV3-2) and J usage is TRBJ1-3; TRBD1 matches at 7 bases. Germline V lookup: CDR1 LGHDT, CDR2 YNNKEL (reference sequence). V shed 4 bases and J 8 bases; nucleotides not matched to a gene: 11. There are 15 residues in the CDR3.

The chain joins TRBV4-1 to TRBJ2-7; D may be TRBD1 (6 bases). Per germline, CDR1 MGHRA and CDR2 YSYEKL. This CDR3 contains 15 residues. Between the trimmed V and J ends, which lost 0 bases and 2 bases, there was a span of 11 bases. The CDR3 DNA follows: TGCGCCAGCAGCCAAGATAGGGGACACACCTACGAGCAGTACTTC. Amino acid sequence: CASSQDRGHTYEQYF.

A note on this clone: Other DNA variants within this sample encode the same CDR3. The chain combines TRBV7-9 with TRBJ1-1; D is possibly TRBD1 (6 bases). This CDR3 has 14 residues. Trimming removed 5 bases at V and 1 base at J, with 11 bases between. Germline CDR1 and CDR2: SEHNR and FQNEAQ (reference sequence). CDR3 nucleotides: TGTGCCAGCAGCCTCGGGGGGCCGAACACTGAAGCTTTCTTT. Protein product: CASSLGGPNTEAFF.

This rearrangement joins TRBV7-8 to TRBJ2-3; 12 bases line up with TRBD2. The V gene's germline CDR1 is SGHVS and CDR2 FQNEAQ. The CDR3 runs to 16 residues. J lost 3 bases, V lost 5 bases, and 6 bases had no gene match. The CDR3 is CASSPRTSGTTDTQYF. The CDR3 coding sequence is TGTGCCAGCAGCCCCCGGACTAGCGGGACTACAGATACGCAGTATTTT.

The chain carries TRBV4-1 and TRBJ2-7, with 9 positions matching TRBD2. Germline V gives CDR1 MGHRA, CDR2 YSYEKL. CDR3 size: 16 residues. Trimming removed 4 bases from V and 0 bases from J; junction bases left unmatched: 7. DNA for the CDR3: TGCGCCAGCAGCCTGGGACTAGCCGAGAGCTCCTACGAGCAGTACTTC. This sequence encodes CASSLGLAESSYEQYF.

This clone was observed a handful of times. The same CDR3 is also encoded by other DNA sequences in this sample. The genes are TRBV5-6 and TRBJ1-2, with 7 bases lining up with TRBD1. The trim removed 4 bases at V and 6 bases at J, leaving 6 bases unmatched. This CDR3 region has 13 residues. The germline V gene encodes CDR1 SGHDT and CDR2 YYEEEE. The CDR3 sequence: CASSLRQGDGYTF. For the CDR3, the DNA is TGTGCCAGCAGCCTCCGACAGGGAGATGGCTACACCTTC.

The CDR3: CASSSRDIANYGYTF. CDR3 DNA sequence: TGTGCCAGCAGCTCCCGGGATATAGCTAACTATGGCTACACCTTC. The chain uses TRBV7-9 and TRBJ1-2; no clear D gene. The germline gives CDR1 SEHNR, CDR2 FQNEAQ (reference sequence). The V gene lost 4 bases and the J gene lost 0 bases, with 12 bases spanning the gap. CDR3 length: 15 amino acids.

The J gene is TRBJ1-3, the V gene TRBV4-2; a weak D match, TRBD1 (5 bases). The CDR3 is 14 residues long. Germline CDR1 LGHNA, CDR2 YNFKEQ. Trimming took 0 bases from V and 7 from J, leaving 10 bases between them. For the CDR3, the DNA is TGTGCCAGCAGCCAAGATGGGGGTGAGAACACCATATATTTT. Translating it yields CASSQDGGENTIYF.

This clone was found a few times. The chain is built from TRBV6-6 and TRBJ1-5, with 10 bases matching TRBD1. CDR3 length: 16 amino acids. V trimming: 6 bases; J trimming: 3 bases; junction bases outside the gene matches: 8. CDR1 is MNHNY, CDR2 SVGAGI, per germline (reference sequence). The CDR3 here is CASSPGQGVANQPQHF. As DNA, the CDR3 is TGTGCCAGCAGCCCCGGACAGGGGGTTGCCAATCAGCCCCAGCATTTT.

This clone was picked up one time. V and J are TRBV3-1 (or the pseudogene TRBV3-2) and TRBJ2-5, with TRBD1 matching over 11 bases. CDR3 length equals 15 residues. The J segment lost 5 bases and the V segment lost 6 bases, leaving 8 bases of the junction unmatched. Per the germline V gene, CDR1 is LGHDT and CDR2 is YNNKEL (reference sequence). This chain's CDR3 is CASRRWDRGYETQYF. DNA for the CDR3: TGTGCCAGCAGACGATGGGACAGGGGGTATGAGACCCAGTACTTC.

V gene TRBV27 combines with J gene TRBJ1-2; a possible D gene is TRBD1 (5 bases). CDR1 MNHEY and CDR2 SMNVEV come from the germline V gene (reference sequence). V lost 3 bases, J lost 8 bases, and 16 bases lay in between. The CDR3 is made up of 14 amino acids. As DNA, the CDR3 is TGTGCCAGCAGTTTTGGGAGGGGTGAGATAGGCTACACCTTC. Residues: CASSFGRGEIGYTF.

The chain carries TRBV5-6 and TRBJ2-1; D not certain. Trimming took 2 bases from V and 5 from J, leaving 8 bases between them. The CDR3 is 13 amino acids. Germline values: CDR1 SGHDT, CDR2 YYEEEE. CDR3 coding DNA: TGTGCCAGCAGCTTAACGGGCAACAATGAGCAGTTCTTC. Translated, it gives CASSLTGNNEQFF.

As DNA, the CDR3 is TGTGCCAGCAGCCTCGGGACGTCTGGAAACACCATATATTTT. Encoded protein: CASSLGTSGNTIYF. The chain couples TRBV13 to TRBJ1-3; D possibly corresponds to TRBD1 (5 bases). CDR1 is PRHDT and CDR2 is FYEKMQ in the germline V gene (reference sequence). This CDR3 region has 14 residues. Trimming pared 5 bases from V and 1 base from J, leaving 9 bases between.

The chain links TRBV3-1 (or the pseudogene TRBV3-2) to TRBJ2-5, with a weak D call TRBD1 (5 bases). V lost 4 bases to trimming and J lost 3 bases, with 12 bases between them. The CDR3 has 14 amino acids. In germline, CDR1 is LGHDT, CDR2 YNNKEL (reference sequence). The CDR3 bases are TGTGCCAGCAGCCCAAGGGGCGGAAAAGAGACCCAGTACTTC. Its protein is CASSPRGGKETQYF.

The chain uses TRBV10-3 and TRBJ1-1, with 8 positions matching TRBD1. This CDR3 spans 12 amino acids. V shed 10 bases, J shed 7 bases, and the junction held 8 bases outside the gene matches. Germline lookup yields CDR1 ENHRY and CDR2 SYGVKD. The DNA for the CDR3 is TGTGCCACAAGGACAGGGAGCAATGAAGCTTTCTTT. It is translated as CATRTGSNEAFF.